Detailed here is one T cell receptor beta chain. The target antigen is unknown. The CDR3 has 15 residues. V dropped 0 bases and J dropped 4; count of bases not matched to a gene: 5. CDR1 and CDR2 (germline): GTSNPN, SVGIG (reference sequence). This entry comes from a study of cytomegalovirus exposure and HLA in healthy donors. The study, taken as a whole, reports: Highly shared sequence variants in one cluster were likely a sequencing artifact. As confirmed in vitro, three CMV-associated chains were specific for CMV antigens. The availability of immune exposure information extended only to CMV serostatus.

The PCR contained 60 Vbeta and 13 Jbeta primers. This table comes from immunoSEQ multiplex PCR, and its TCRdb copy is limited to in-frame clones, with some not included. Counted here are roughly 160,000 clones, 77% occurring once; the ten biggest clones make up around 1.6%. This receptor was taken from a woman aged 25-40 years in good health and CMV-seronegative. The genes are TRBV30 and TRBJ2-1; 8 nucleotides agree with TRBD2. Sequencing was carried out using PBMCs. The CDR3 DNA reads TGTGCCTGGAGTGTACGGCGGGGGGCATACAATGAGCAGTTCTTC. Residues: CAWSVRRGAYNEQFF.